Following are 21 T cell receptor beta chains from one sample sequenced in a study of shared clonotypes between healthy human individuals. The protocol was immunoSEQ multiplex PCR, while the TCRdb copy is restricted to in-frame clones and leaves out a portion. The sample holds about 490,000 clones; about 84% are singletons and the top ten take approximately 11%. The specimen sequenced was PBMCs. All receptors come from a woman between 40 and 50 years old in good health. Some clones in this sample may be carry-over from other donors' samples.

The chain is built from TRBV5-1 and TRBJ2-5; D is unresolved. V was cut by 0 bases and J by 5 bases, with 8 bases left in between. CDR3 size: 13 residues. Germline values: CDR1 SGHRS, CDR2 YFSETQ. CDR3 nucleotide sequence: TGCGCCAGCAGCTTGGAGGCCCCCGAGACCCAGTACTTC. It yields the protein CASSLEAPETQYF.

The CDR3 spells CASSASGREHEQYF. The CDR3 bases are TGCGCCAGCAGCGCTAGCGGGAGGGAACACGAGCAGTACTTC. This chain uses TRBV5-1 with TRBJ2-7; 12 nucleotides match TRBD2. The trim removed 4 bases at V and 5 bases at J, leaving 4 bases unmatched. Germline CDR1 reads SGHRS; CDR2 reads YFSETQ. The CDR3 sequence is 14 residues long.

The rearrangement joins TRBV27 to TRBJ1-2; the D gene is possibly TRBD1 (5 bases). The CDR3 sequence is 13 residues long. V lost 2 bases to trimming and J lost 6 bases, with 10 bases between them. CDR1 and CDR2 from the germline V gene are MNHEY and SMNVEV (reference sequence). DNA for the CDR3: TGTGCCAGCAGTTTACAGGGAGGGGATGGCTACACCTTC. This encodes CASSLQGGDGYTF.

Of note for this clone: A far bigger clonotype differs at one base, so this is likely a read error. Other DNA sequences in the sample encode the same CDR3. The V call is TRBV2, the J call TRBJ1-1, with TRBD1 matching 9 bases. The CDR3 runs 17 residues. CDR1 SNHLY and CDR2 FYNNEI come from the germline V gene. J was trimmed by 2 bases and V by 5 bases; bases with no gene match: 12. The CDR3 DNA follows: TGTGCCAGCAGTAAGACAGGGGGGCGGGAACCAAACACTGAAGCTTTCTTT. Its translation is CASSKTGGREPNTEAFF.

The chain employs TRBV2 and TRBJ2-3; no clear D. The ends were cut back, 4 bases at V and 1 base at J, with 12 bases in the middle. Germline V gene sequence: CDR1 SNHLY, CDR2 FYNNEI. The CDR3 extends over 15 amino acids. The CDR3 spells CASSVRLTRTDTQYF. DNA of the CDR3: TGTGCCAGCAGTGTTAGACTGACCCGCACAGATACGCAGTATTTT.

V usage is TRBV18 and J usage is TRBJ1-2, with 10 bases fitting TRBD1. V lost 3 bases and J lost 2; bases outside the gene matches: 3. Germline CDR1 KGHSH, CDR2 LQKENI. There are 15 residues in the CDR3. This CDR3 reads CASSPGTGENYGYTF. The CDR3 nucleotides read TGTGCCAGCTCACCTGGGACAGGGGAAAACTATGGCTACACCTTC. The variable domain in full, with the rest retrieved from reference TRBV18 and TRBJ1-2, is NAGVMQNPRHLVRRRGQEARLRCSPMKGHSHVYWYRQLPEEGLKFMVYLQKENIIDESGMPKERFSAEFPKEGPSILRIQQVVRGDSAAYFCASSPGTGENYGYTFGSGTRLTVV.

This rearrangement joins TRBV7-3 to TRBJ2-1; maybe TRBD1 (6 bases). The CDR3 runs 13 residues. The germline V and J ends were trimmed by 4 bases and 9 bases, with 13 bases remaining between them. Germline V gene data show CDR1 as SGHTA and CDR2 as FQGTGA. Here the CDR3 reads CASSSRQDGEQFF. CDR3 in DNA: TGTGCCAGCAGCTCCCGACAGGATGGTGAGCAGTTCTTC.

The V call is TRBV2, the J call TRBJ1-2, with 9 bases fitting TRBD1. Germline V lookup: CDR1 SNHLY, CDR2 FYNNEI. The CDR3 has 14 residues. V dropped 4 bases and J dropped 4; count of bases not matched to a gene: 4. The CDR3 nucleotides are TGTGCCAGCAGTGCAACAGGGGGCGGCTATGGCTACACCTTC. Its translation is CASSATGGGYGYTF.

The chain has TRBV28 and TRBJ2-5; 8 bases fit TRBD2. Germline CDR1 reads MDHEN; CDR2 reads SYDVKM. V trimming: 1 base; J trimming: 4 bases; junction bases outside the gene matches: 8. This CDR3 region has 16 residues. Here the CDR3 reads CASSLFGGRRRETQYF. The CDR3 nucleotides read TGTGCCAGCAGTTTATTTGGCGGGAGGAGACGAGAGACCCAGTACTTC.

This clone was detected once. The chain links TRBV2 to TRBJ1-2; 7 nucleotides agree with TRBD1. Looked up from germline, CDR1 is SNHLY and CDR2 is FYNNEI. This CDR3 is built from 15 residues. V was clipped by 5 bases and J by 4 bases; unmatched bases: 10. In nucleotides, the CDR3 is TGTGCCAGCAGTACTAGGACAGGAGGCGGCTATGGCTACACCTTC. Translated: CASSTRTGGGYGYTF.

Points on this clone: With only one base between it and a far larger clone, this is likely a read error. The genes are TRBV5-1 and TRBJ1-3; D gene ambiguous. The V gene's germline CDR1 is SGHRS and CDR2 YFSETQ. Trimming removed 2 bases from V and 3 bases from J, with 12 bases in between. The CDR3 covers 15 residues. The CDR3 bases are TGCGCCAGCAGCTTAGACGGAAACTTTGGAAACACCATATATTTT. Translation: CASSLDGNFGNTIYF. The variable domain in full, with the rest retrieved from reference TRBV5-1 and TRBJ1-3, is KAGVTQTPRYLIKTRGQQVTLSCSPISGHRSVSWYQQTPGQGLQFLFEYFSETQRNKGNFPGRFSGRQFSNSRSEMNVSTLELGDSALYLCASSLDGNFGNTIYFGEGSWLTVV.

The chain has TRBV27 and TRBJ2-6; tentatively, D is TRBD1 (6 bases). Between the trimmed V and J ends, which lost 6 bases and 0 bases, there was a span of 12 bases. Per germline, CDR1 MNHEY and CDR2 SMNVEV (reference sequence). The CDR3 extends over 16 amino acids. The CDR3 loop reads CASRPGHSSGANVLTF. The CDR3 bases are TGTGCCAGCAGGCCGGGACATAGCTCTGGGGCCAACGTCCTGACTTTC.

This rearrangement joins TRBV5-1 to TRBJ2-1, with 10 positions matching TRBD2. CDR3 length equals 18 residues. From germline, CDR1 is SGHRS and CDR2 YFSETQ. After removal of 4 bases from V and 4 bases from J, the junction contained 14 bases not matched to a gene. Here the CDR3 DNA reads TGCGCCAGCAGCAAGGACCCTCCTACTAGCGGGATTTACAATGAGCAGTTCTTC. Amino acids: CASSKDPPTSGIYNEQFF.

This chain uses TRBV5-4 with TRBJ2-5, with 9 bases identical to TRBD2. This CDR3 is built from 15 residues. J was trimmed by 5 bases and V by 2 bases; bases with no gene match: 7. Germline V gene data show CDR1 as SGHNT and CDR2 as YYREEE (reference sequence). DNA for the CDR3: TGTGCCAGCAGCTTAGGCGGGAGGGAGGAGGAGACCCAGTACTTC. Amino acid sequence: CASSLGGREEETQYF.

Ten or more counts support this clone. The CDR3 DNA follows: TGTGCCAGCAGCCCTGGACCACCGATGCTCGGTCAGCCCCAGCATTTT. The encoded protein is CASSPGPPMLGQPQHF. This chain links TRBV5-4 with TRBJ1-5; the D is unclear. The ends were cut back, 4 bases at V and 6 bases at J, with 20 bases in the middle. The CDR3 is 16 residues long. CDR1 is SGHNT, CDR2 YYREEE, per germline (reference sequence).

The J gene is TRBJ1-2, the V gene TRBV2, with no clear D. The CDR3 is 12 amino acids. V gave up 5 bases and J gave up 4 bases, with 8 bases separating them. Germline CDR1 SNHLY, CDR2 FYNNEI. CDR3 loop: CASSPLPYGYTF. CDR3 bases: TGTGCCAGCAGTCCCCTCCCCTATGGCTACACCTTC.

Of note for this clone: One end of the junction is discordant with germline, which a read error may explain. Other DNA sequences from this sample encode an identical CDR3 as well. The chain carries TRBV4-1 and TRBJ2-2, with D perhaps matching TRBD2 (5 bases). CDR3 length: 17 amino acids. Germline-derived CDR1 and CDR2 are MGHRA and YSYEKL. The CDR3 nucleotides are TGCGCCAGCAGTCAAGAAATCCCAATCGGGGTTACCGGGGAGCTGTTTTTT. Protein sequence: CASSQEIPIGVTGELFF.

This clone was counted once. The chain links TRBV10-1 to TRBJ2-1; weak D call: TRBD2 (5 bases). The CDR3 consists of 15 residues. The ends were cut back, 5 bases at V and 0 bases at J, with 11 bases in the middle. Germline-derived CDR1 and CDR2 are WNHNN and SYGVQD (reference sequence). The CDR3 DNA is TGCGCCAGCAGTCCGGACTTGAACTCCTACAATGAGCAGTTCTTC. The encoded protein is CASSPDLNSYNEQFF.

V is TRBV18 and J is TRBJ2-2; possibly TRBD2 for D (7 bases). Per germline, CDR1 KGHSH and CDR2 LQKENI. Trimming removed 3 bases from V and 3 bases from J, with 14 bases in between. The CDR3 spans 16 residues. The CDR3 nucleotides are TGTGCCAGCTCACCTCGCGCGGGGGCCTACACCGGGGAGCTGTTTTTT. This translates into CASSPRAGAYTGELFF.

CDR3 amino acids: CATSTGRSSYEQYF. The CDR3 coding sequence is TGTGCCACCAGCACAGGAAGAAGCTCCTACGAGCAGTACTTC. The chain combines TRBV15 with TRBJ2-7, with unresolved D. V lost 4 bases and J lost 0, with 10 bases in between. The CDR3 is 14 residues long. Germline V gene data show CDR1 as LNHNV and CDR2 as YYDKDF (reference sequence).

Remarks on this clone: Since the CDR3 does not end with the conserved phenylalanine or tryptophan, this likely comes from a read error. It is unclear where the CDR3 begins or ends on the DNA, so no DNA is shown, and the CDR3 is as TCRdb lists it. Other DNA variants within this sample encode the same CDR3. The rearrangement uses TRBV4-1 and TRBJ2-2; the table assigns TRBD2, which was not confirmed against the DNA. Inclusive of both ends, the CDR3 amounts to 17 amino acids. Germline assignment: CDR1 MGHRA and CDR2 YSYEKL. The CDR3: CASSQEVRVGFTGELFS.